This T cell receptor beta chain was captured in a study of shared clonotypes between healthy human individuals. Naive CD8 cells lacked CD45RO and underwent positive selection for CCR7, leaving out terminally differentiated effector memory CD45RA+ cells. Some clones are missing from TCRdb's copy, which holds only in-frame ones; the method was immunoSEQ multiplex PCR. The table lists just over 2,000,000 clones, roughly 95% of them singletons. The germline V gene encodes CDR1 SGHRS and CDR2 YFSETQ. V was pared by 4 bases and J by 0 bases, with 13 bases between. The CDR3 contains 15 residues. Source material: naive CD8+ T cells sorted from blood. The chain couples TRBV5-1 to TRBJ1-1; D not resolved. The TCR originated in a man aged 18-30 years in good health. The CDR3 sequence is CASSRTRSMNTEAFF. The CDR3 coding sequence is TGCGCCAGCAGCAGGACCAGGAGCATGAACACTGAAGCTTTCTTT.